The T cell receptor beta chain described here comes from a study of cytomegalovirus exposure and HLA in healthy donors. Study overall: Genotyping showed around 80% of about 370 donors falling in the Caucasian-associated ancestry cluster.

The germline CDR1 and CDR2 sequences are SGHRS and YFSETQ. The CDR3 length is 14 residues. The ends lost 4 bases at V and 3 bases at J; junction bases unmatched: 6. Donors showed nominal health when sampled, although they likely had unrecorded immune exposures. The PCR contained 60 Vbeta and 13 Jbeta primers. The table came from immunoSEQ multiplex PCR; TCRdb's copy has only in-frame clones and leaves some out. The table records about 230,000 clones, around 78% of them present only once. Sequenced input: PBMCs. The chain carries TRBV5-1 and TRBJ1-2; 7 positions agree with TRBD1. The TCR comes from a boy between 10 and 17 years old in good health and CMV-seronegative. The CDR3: CASSQRTGHYGYTF. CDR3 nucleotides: TGCGCCAGCAGCCAAAGGACAGGTCACTATGGCTACACCTTC.